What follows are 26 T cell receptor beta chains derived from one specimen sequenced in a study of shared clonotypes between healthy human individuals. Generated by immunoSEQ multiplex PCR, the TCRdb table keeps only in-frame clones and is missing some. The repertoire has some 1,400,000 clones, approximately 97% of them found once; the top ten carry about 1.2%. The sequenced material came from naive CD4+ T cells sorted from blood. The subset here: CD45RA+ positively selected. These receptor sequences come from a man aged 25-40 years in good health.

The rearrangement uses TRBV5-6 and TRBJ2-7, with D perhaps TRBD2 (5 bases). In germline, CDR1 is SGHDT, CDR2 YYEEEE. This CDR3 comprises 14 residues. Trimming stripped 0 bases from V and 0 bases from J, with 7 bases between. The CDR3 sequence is CASSLGGYSYEQYF. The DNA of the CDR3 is TGTGCCAGCAGCTTGGGAGGGTACTCCTACGAGCAGTACTTC.

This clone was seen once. The CDR3 loop reads CASSISSVPSSYNEQFF. Written as DNA, the CDR3 is TGTGCCAGTAGTATATCCAGTGTACCGAGCTCCTACAATGAGCAGTTCTTC. The chain is built from TRBV19 and TRBJ2-1; D uncertain. This CDR3 comprises 17 residues. CDR1 is LNHDA and CDR2 is SQIVND in the germline V gene (reference sequence). V lost 2 bases and J lost 0, with 14 bases in between. Together with reference TRBV19 and TRBJ2-1, the CDR3 gives the full variable domain: DGGITQSPKYLFRKEGQNVTLSCEQNLNHDAMYWYRQDPGQGLRLIYYSQIVNDFQKGDIAEGYSVSREKKESFPLTVTSAQKNPTAFYLCASSISSVPSSYNEQFFGPGTRLTVL.

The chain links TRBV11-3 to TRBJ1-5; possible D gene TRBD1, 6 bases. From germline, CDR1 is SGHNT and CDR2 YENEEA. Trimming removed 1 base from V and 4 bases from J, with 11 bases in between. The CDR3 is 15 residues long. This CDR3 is CASSLALDRNQPQHF. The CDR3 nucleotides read TGTGCCAGCAGCTTAGCGCTGGACAGAAATCAGCCCCAGCATTTT.

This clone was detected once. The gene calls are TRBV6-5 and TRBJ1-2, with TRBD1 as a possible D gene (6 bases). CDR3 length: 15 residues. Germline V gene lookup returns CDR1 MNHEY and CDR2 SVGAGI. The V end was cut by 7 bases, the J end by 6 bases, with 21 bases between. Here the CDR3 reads CASTSRGLVYDGYTF. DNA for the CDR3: TGTGCCAGCACCTCAAGGGGGTTGGTCTATGATGGCTACACCTTC.

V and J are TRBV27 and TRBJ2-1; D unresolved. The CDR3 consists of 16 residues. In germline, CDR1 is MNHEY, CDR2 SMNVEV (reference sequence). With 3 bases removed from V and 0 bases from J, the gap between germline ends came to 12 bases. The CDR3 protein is CASSFWGGSSYNEQFF. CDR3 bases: TGTGCCAGCAGTTTTTGGGGTGGGTCCTCCTACAATGAGCAGTTCTTC.

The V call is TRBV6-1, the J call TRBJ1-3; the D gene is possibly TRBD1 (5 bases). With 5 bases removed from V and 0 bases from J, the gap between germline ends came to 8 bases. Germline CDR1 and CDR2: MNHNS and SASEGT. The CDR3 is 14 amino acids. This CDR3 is CASSRDLSGNTIYF. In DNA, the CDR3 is TGTGCCAGCAGTAGGGACCTCTCTGGAAACACCATATATTTT.

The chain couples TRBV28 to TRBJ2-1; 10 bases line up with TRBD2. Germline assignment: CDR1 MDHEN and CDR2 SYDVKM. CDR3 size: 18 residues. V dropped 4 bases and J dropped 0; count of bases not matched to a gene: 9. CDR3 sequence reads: CASSSPRTSGLSYNEQFF. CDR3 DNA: TGTGCCAGCAGTTCCCCACGGACTAGCGGACTCTCCTACAATGAGCAGTTCTTC. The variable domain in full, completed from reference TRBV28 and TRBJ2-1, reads DVKVTQSSRYLVKRTGEKVFLECVQDMDHENMFWYRQDPGLGLRLIYFSYDVKMKEKGDIPEGYSVSREKKERFSLILESASTNQTSMYLCASSSPRTSGLSYNEQFFGPGTRLTVL.

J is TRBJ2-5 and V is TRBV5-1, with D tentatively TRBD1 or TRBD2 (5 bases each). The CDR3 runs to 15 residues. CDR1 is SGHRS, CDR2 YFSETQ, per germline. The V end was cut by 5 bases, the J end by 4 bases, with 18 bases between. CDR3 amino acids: CASRVSGKGRETQYF. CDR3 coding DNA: TGCGCCAGCAGGGTTTCAGGGAAGGGGAGAGAGACCCAGTACTTC.

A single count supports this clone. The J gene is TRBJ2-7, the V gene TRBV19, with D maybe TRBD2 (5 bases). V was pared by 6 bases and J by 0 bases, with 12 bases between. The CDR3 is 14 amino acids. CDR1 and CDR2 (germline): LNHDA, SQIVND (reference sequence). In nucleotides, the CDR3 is TGTGCCAGTAGCCCCAAAGGGAGCTCCTACGAGCAGTACTTC. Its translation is CASSPKGSSYEQYF.

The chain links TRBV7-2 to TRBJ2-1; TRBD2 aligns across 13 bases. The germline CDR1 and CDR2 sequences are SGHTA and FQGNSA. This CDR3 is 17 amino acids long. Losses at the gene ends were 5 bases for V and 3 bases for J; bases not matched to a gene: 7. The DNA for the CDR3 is TGTGCCAGCAGCCCCACACTAGCGGGAGGGGTCTACAATGAGCAGTTCTTC. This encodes CASSPTLAGGVYNEQFF.

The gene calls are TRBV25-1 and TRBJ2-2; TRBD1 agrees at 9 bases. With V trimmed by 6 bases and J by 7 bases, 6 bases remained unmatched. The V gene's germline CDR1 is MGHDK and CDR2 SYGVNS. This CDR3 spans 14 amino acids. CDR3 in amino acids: CASRRTGEGGELFF. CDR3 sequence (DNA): TGTGCCAGCAGACGGACAGGGGAGGGCGGGGAGCTGTTTTTT. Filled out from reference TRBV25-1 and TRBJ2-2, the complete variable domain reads EADIYQTPRYLVIGTGKKITLECSQTMGHDKMYWYQQDPGMELHLIHYSYGVNSTEKGDLSSESTVSRIRTEHFPLTLESARPSHTSQYLCASRRTGEGGELFFGEGSRLTVL.

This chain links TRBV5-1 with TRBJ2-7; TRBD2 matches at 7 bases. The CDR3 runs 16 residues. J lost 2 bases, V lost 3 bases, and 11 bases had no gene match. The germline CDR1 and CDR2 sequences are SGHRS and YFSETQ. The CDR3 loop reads CASSSLSAGPPYEQYF. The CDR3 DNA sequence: TGCGCCAGCAGCTCACTTTCAGCGGGACCCCCCTACGAGCAGTACTTC.

The CDR3 sequence: CASSLGLAVVDNEQFF. As DNA, the CDR3 is TGCGCCAGCAGCCTCGGGCTAGCCGTCGTCGACAATGAGCAGTTCTTC. The chain uses TRBV5-1 and TRBJ2-1; D perhaps matches TRBD2 (5 bases). The CDR3 consists of 16 residues. V dropped 4 bases and J dropped 5 bases, with 19 bases sitting between them. CDR1 SGHRS and CDR2 YFSETQ come from the germline V gene.

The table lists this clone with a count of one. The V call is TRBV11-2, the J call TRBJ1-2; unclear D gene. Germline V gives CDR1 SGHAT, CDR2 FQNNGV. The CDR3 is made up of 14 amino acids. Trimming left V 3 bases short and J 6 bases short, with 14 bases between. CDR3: CASSLVGASDGYTF. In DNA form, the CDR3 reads TGTGCCAGCAGCTTGGTAGGTGCTTCGGATGGCTACACCTTC.

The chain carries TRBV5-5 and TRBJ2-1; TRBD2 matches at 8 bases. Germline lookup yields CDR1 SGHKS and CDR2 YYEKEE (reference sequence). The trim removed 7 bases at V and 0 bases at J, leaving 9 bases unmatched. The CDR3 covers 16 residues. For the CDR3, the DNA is TGTGCCAGCGCCGTTTTTAGCGGGGTCTCCTACAATGAGCAGTTCTTC. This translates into CASAVFSGVSYNEQFF.

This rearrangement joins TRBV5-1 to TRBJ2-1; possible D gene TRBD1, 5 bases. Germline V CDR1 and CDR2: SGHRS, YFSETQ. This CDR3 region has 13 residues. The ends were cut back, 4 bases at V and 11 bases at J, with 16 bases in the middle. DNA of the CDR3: TGCGCCAGCAGCAACCCGACAGCGAATAAGCAGTTCTTC. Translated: CASSNPTANKQFF.

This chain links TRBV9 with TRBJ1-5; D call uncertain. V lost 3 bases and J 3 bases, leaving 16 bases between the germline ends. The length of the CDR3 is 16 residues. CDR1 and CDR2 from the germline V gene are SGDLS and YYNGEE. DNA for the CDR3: TGTGCCAGCAGCGCAGACGGACGGGTCGACAATCAGCCCCAGCATTTT. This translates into CASSADGRVDNQPQHF.

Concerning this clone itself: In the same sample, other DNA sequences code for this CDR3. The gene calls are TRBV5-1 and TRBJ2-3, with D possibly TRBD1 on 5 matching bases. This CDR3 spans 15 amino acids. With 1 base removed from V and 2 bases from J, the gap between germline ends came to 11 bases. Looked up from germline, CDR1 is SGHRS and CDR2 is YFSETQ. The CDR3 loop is CASSLRQGPTDTQYF. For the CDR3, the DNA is TGCGCCAGCAGCTTGAGGCAGGGCCCCACAGATACGCAGTATTTT.

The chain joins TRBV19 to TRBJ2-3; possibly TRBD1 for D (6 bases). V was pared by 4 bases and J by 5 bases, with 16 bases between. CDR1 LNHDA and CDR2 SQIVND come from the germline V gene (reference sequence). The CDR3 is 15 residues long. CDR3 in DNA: TGTGCCAGTAGTAGAAGCCCCTACAGGGAAGATACGCAGTATTTT. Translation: CASSRSPYREDTQYF.

CDR3 amino acids: CASTSRSVGRGSYEQYF. Written as DNA, the CDR3 is TGTGCCAGCACCTCTCGCAGCGTTGGCAGGGGATCCTACGAGCAGTACTTC. The rearrangement joins TRBV7-9 to TRBJ2-7; possibly TRBD1 for D (6 bases). CDR3 length equals 17 residues. V lost 7 bases and J lost 1, with 23 bases in between. The V gene's germline CDR1 is SEHNR and CDR2 FQNEAQ (reference sequence). The whole variable domain, filled in from reference TRBV7-9 and TRBJ2-7, reads DTGVSQNPRHKITKRGQNVTFRCDPISEHNRLYWYRQTLGQGPEFLTYFQNEAQLEKSRLLSDRFSAERPKGSFSTLEIQRTEQGDSAMYLCASTSRSVGRGSYEQYFGPGTRLTVT.

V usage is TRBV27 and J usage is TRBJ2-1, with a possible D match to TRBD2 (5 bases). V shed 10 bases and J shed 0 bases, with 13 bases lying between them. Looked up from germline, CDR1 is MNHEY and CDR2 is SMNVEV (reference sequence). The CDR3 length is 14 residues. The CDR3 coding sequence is TGTGCCACCGCCCCACGGGACTCCTACAATGAGCAGTTCTTC. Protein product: CATAPRDSYNEQFF.

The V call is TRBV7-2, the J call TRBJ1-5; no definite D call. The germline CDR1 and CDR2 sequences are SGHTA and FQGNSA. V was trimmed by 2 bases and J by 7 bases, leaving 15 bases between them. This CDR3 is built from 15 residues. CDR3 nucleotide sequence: TGTGCCAGCAGCTTAAAATCTGGGGTAGGGCAGCCCCAGCATTTT. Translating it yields CASSLKSGVGQPQHF.

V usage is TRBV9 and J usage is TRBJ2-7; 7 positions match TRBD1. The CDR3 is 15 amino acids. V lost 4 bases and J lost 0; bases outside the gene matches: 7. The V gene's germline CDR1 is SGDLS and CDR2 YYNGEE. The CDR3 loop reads CASSSGGSPSYEQYF. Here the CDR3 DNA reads TGTGCCAGCAGCTCAGGGGGTTCTCCCTCCTACGAGCAGTACTTC.

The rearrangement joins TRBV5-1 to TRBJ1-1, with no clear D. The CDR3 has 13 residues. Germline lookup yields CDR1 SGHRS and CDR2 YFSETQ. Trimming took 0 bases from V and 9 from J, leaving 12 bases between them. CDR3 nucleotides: TGCGCCAGCAGCTTGGAGGTAGGGCATAAAGCTTTCTTT. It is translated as CASSLEVGHKAFF.

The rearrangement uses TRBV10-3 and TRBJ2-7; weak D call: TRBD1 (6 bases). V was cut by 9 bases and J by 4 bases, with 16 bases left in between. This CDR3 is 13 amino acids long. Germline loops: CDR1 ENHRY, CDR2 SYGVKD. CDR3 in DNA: TGTGCCATACGGGAAGGGGGTGGGTACGAGCAGTACTTC. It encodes CAIREGGGYEQYF.

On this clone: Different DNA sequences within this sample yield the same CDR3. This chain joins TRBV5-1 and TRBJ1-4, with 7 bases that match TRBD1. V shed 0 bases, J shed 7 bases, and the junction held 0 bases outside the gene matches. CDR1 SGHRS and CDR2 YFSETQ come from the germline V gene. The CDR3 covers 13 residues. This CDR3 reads CASSLGQGEKLFF. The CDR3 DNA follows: TGCGCCAGCAGCTTGGGACAGGGTGAAAAACTGTTTTTT.